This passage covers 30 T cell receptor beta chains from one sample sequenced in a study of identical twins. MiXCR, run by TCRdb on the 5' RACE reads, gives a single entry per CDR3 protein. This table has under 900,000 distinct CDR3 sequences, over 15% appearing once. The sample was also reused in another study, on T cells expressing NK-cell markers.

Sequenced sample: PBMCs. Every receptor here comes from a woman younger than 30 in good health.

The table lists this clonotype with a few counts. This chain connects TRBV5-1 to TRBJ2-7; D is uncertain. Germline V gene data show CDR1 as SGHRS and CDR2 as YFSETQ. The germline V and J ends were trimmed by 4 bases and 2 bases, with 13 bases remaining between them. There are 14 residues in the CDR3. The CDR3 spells CASSQGFTAYEQYF. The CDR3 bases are TGCGCCAGCAGCCAAGGTTTCACAGCCTACGAGCAGTACTTC. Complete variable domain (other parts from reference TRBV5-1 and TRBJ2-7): KAGVTQTPRYLIKTRGQQVTLSCSPISGHRSVSWYQQTPGQGLQFLFEYFSETQRNKGNFPGRFSGRQFSNSRSEMNVSTLELGDSALYLCASSQGFTAYEQYFGPGTRLTVT.

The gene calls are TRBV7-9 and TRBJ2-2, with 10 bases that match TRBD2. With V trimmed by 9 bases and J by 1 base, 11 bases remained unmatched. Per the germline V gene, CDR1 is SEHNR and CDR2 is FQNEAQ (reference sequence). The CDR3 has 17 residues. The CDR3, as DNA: TGTGCCAGGAGGGAGCTAGCGGGGGCCCGGAACACCGGGGAGCTGTTTTTT. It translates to CARRELAGARNTGELFF.

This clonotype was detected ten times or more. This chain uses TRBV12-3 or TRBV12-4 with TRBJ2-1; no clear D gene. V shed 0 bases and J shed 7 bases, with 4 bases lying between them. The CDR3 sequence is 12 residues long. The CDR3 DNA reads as TGTGCCAGCAGTTTAGCTTGGAATGAGCAGTTCTTC. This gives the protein CASSLAWNEQFF.

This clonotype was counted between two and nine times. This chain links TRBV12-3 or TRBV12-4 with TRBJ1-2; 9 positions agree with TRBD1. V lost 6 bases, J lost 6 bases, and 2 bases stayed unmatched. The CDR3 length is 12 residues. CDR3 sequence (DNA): TGTGCCAGCAGGCGACAGGGGGATGGCTACACCTTC. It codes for CASRRQGDGYTF.

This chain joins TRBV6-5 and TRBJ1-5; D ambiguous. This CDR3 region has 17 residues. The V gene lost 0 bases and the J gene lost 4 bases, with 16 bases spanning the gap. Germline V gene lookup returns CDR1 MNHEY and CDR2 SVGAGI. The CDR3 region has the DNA TGTGCCAGCAGTTACTCCAAACTTATGGACCGAAATCAGCCCCAGCATTTT. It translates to CASSYSKLMDRNQPQHF.

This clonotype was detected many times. CDR3 protein: CASSRRDTEAFF. DNA of the CDR3: TGTGCCAGCAGCCGGAGGGACACTGAAGCTTTCTTT. The chain combines TRBV7-2 with TRBJ1-1; D gene ambiguous. The V gene's germline CDR1 is SGHTA and CDR2 FQGNSA. V was clipped by 5 bases and J by 3 bases, with 7 bases between them. There are 12 residues in the CDR3. Complete variable domain (other parts from reference TRBV7-2 and TRBJ1-1): GAGVSQSPSNKVTEKGKDVELRCDPISGHTALYWYRQSLGQGLEFLIYFQGNSAPDKSGLPSDRFSAERTGGSVSTLTIQRTQQEDSAVYLCASSRRDTEAFFGQGTRLTVV.

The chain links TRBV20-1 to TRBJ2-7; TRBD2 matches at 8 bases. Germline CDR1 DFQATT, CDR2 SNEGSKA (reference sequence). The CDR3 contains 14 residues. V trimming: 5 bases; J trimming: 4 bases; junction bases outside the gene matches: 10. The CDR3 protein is CSARYPSGSYEQYF. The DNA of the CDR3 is TGCAGTGCTCGATACCCCAGCGGGAGTTACGAGCAGTACTTC.

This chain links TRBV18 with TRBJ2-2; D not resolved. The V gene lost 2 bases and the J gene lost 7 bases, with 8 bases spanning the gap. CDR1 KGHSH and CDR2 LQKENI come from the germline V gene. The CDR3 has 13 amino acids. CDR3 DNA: TGTGCCAGCTCACCAGTGGTCGGCGGGGAGCTGTTTTTT. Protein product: CASSPVVGGELFF.

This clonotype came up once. In DNA form, the CDR3 reads TGTGCCAGCAGTTTTGGACGGGAGGGCGAAAAACTGTTTTTT. Translated: CASSFGREGEKLFF. The chain is built from TRBV27 and TRBJ1-4; D is unclear. Germline loops: CDR1 MNHEY, CDR2 SMNVEV (reference sequence). Trimming stripped 3 bases from V and 8 bases from J, with 13 bases between. The CDR3 sequence is 14 residues long.

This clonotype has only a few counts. CDR3 sequence: CSASRSVAKNIQYF. The CDR3 bases are TGCAGTGCTAGTCGTTCCGTAGCCAAAAACATTCAGTACTTC. The chain has TRBV20-1 and TRBJ2-4; D uncertain. V shed 3 bases and J shed 0 bases, with 9 bases lying between them. This CDR3 has 14 amino acids. In germline, CDR1 is DFQATT, CDR2 SNEGSKA (reference sequence).

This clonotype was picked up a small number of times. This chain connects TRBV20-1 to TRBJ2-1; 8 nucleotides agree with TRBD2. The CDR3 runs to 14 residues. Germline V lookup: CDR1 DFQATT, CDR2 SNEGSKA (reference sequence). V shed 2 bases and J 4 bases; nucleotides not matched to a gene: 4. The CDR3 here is CSARRASGYNEQFF. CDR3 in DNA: TGCAGTGCTAGAAGGGCTAGCGGGTACAATGAGCAGTTCTTC.

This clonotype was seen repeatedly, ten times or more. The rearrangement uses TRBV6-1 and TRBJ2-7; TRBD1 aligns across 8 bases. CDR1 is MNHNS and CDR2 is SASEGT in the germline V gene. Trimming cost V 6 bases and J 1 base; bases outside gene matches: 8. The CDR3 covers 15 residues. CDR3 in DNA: TGTGCCAGCAGCCTCGGGACAGGAAGATCCTACGAGCAGTACTTC. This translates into CASSLGTGRSYEQYF.

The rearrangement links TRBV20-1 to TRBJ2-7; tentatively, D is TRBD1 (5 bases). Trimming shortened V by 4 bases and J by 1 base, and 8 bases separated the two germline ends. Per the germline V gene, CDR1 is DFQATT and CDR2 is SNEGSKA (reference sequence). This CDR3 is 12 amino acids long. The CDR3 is CSANTGSYEQYF. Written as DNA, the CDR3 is TGCAGTGCTAATACAGGATCCTACGAGCAGTACTTC.

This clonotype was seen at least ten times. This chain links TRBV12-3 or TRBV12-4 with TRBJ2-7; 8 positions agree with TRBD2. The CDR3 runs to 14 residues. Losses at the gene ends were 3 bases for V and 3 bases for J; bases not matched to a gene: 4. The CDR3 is CASSFWRGDYEQYF. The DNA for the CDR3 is TGTGCCAGCAGTTTTTGGCGGGGGGACTACGAGCAGTACTTC.

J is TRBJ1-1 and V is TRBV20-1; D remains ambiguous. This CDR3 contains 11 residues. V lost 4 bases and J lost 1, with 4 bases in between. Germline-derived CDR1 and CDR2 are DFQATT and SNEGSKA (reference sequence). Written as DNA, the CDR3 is TGCAGTGCTAAGTGGAACACTGAAGCTTTCTTT. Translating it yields CSAKWNTEAFF.

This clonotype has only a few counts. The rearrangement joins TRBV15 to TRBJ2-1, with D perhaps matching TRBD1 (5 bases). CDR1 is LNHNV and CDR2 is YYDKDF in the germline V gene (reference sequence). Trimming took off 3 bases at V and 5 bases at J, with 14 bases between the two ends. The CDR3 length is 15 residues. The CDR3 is CATSSGRVRDNEQFF. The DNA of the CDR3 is TGTGCCACCAGCAGTGGCAGGGTCCGCGACAATGAGCAGTTCTTC.

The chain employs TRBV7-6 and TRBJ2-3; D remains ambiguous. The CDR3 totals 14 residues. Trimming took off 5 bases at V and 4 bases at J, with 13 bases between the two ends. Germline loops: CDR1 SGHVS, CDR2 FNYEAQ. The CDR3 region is CASSTSSLSDTQYF. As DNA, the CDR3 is TGTGCCAGCAGCACTTCATCTTTATCAGATACGCAGTATTTT.

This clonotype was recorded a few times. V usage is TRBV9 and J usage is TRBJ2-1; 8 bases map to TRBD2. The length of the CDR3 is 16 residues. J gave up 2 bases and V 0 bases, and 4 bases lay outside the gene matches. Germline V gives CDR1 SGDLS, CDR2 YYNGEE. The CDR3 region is CASSVAAAGAYNEQFF. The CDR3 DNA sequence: TGTGCCAGCAGCGTAGCGGCAGCGGGGGCCTACAATGAGCAGTTCTTC. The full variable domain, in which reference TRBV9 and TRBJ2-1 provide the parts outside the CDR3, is DSGVTQTPKHLITATGQRVTLRCSPRSGDLSVYWYQQSLDQGLQFLIQYYNGEERAKGNILERFSAQQFPDLHSELNLSSLELGDSALYFCASSVAAAGAYNEQFFGPGTRLTVL.

CDR3: CASRATGIQSYEQYF. In DNA, the CDR3 is TGTGCCAGCAGGGCGACAGGGATTCAATCCTACGAGCAGTACTTC. The rearrangement joins TRBV2 to TRBJ2-7, with 7 bases that match TRBD1. The CDR3 contains 15 residues. Germline CDR1 SNHLY, CDR2 FYNNEI. Losses at the gene ends were 6 bases for V and 1 base for J; bases not matched to a gene: 9.

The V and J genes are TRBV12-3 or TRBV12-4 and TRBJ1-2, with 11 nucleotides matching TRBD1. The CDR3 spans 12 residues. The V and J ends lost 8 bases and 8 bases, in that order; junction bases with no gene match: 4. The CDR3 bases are TGTGCCAGCTGGGACAGGGGGGGAGGCTACACCTTC. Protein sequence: CASWDRGGGYTF.

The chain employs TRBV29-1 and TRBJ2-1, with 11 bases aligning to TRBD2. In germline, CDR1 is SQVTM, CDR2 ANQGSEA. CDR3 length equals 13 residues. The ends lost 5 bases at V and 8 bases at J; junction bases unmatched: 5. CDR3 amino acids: CSVFSGRGDEQFF. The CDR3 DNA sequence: TGCAGCGTTTTTAGCGGGAGGGGAGATGAGCAGTTCTTC.

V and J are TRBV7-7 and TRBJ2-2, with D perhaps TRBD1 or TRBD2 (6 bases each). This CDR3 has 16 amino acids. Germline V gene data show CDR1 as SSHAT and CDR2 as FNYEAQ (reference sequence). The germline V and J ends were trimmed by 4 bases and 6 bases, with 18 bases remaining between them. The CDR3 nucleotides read TGTGCCAGCAGCTCGAGGCCCGGGGGCTTAGCCGGGGAGCTGTTTTTT. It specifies CASSSRPGGLAGELFF.

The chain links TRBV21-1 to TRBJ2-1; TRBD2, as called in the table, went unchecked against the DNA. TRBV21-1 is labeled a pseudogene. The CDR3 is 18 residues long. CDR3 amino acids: CASSKDPSGASSYNEQFF. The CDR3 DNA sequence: TGTGCCAGCAGCAAAGACCCTAGCGGCGCAAGCTCCTACAATGAGCAGTTCTTC.

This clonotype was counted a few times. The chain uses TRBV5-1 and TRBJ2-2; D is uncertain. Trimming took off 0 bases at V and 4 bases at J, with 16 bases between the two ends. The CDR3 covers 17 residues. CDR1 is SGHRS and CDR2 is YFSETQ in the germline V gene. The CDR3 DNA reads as TGCGCCAGCAGCTTGGCCCCCCTAGGGCGGAGCACCGGGGAGCTGTTTTTT. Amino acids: CASSLAPLGRSTGELFF.

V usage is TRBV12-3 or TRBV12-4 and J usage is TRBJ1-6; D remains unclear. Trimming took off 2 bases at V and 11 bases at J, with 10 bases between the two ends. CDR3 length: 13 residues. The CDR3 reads CASSLLREAPLHF. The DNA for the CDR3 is TGTGCCAGCAGTTTATTAAGGGAGGCACCCCTCCACTTT.

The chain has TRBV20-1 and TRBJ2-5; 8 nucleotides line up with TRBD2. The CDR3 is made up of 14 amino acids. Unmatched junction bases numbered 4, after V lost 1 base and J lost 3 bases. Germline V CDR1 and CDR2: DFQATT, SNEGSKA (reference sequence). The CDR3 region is CSARGWGLEETQYF. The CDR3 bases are TGCAGTGCTAGAGGATGGGGACTAGAAGAGACCCAGTACTTC.

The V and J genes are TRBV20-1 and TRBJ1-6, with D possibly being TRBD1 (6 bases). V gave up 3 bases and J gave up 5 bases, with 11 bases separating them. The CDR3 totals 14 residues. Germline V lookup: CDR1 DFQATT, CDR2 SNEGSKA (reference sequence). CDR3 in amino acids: CSASEGGNNSPLHF. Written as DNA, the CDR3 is TGCAGTGCTAGTGAGGGGGGAAATAATTCACCCCTCCACTTT.

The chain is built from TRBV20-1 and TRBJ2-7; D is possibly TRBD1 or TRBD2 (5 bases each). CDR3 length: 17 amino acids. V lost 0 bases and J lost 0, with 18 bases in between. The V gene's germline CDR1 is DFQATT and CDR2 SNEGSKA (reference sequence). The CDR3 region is CSARDVLRGAHSYEQYF. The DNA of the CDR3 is TGCAGTGCTAGAGATGTGTTAAGAGGGGCACACTCCTACGAGCAGTACTTC.

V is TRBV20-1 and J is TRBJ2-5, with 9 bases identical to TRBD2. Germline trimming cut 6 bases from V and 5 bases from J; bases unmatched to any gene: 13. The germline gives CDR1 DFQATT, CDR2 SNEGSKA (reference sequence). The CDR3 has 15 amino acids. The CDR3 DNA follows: TGCAGTGCCGAGCTGGCGGGGGGGAGAGGGGAGACCCAGTACTTC. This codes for CSAELAGGRGETQYF.

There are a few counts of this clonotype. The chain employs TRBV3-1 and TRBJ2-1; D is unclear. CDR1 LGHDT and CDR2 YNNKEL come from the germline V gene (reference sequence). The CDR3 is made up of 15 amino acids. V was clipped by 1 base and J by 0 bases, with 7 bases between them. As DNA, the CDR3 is TGTGCCAGCAGCCAAGCCAGCAGCTCCTACAATGAGCAGTTCTTC. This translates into CASSQASSSYNEQFF.